The 7 T cell receptor beta chains below were found in one sample sequenced in a study of molecular identifiers for immune sequencing clone quantification (dated by TCRdb to about 2018). The method was PCR. Sequencing was performed on a NextSeq 500. TCRdb cleaned the public reads at Q25 with fastp, built clones with MiXCR and kept in-frame beta chains. Identical CDR3 protein sequences are pooled into one entry, listed with their most common genes and DNA. Recorded for this sample are about 510,000 distinct CDR3 sequences; under 30% of them occurred a single time. The top ten hold around 0.8% of the sample. Sequencing was done on a sample of naive CD8+ T cells from blood, with Jurkat cell RNA spiked in. In light of the paper, this sample's cell subset or site label describes: FACS-sorted CD8+CD4-CCR7+CD45RA+ naive T cells. The receptors shown here come from a human donor in good health. Some libraries in this study had Jurkat cell RNA spiked in.

This clonotype was observed a single time. Since a far larger clone is one base different, this is likely a read error. The chain is built from TRBV9 and TRBJ2-3, with D uncertain. This CDR3 has 14 amino acids. Germline V gene lookup returns CDR1 SGDLS and CDR2 YYNGEE. The CDR3 coding sequence is TGTGCCAGCAGCGTAGCGGGTAGCACAGATATGCAGTATTTT. As protein: CASSVAGSTDMQYF.

The rearrangement uses TRBV6-5 and TRBJ1-1; no definite D call. The germline CDR1 and CDR2 sequences are MNHEY and SVGAGI. V lost 0 bases, J lost 9 bases, and 11 bases lay in between. This CDR3 is 13 amino acids long. The CDR3 here is CASSYSNVRQAFF. CDR3 in DNA: TGTGCCAGCAGTTACTCGAACGTTAGACAAGCTTTCTTT.

CDR3 protein: CASNLEFGSRETQYF. DNA of the CDR3: TGTGCCAGCAACCTAGAGTTCGGGAGCAGGGAGACCCAGTACTTC. V is TRBV7-6 and J is TRBJ2-5; tentative D call: TRBD2 (6 bases). Germline CDR1 reads SGHVS; CDR2 reads FNYEAQ. This CDR3 region has 15 residues. V dropped 7 bases and J dropped 5 bases, with 20 bases sitting between them.

In this sample, this clonotype turned up many times. The J gene is TRBJ2-5, the V gene TRBV7-9, with D possibly TRBD2 on 6 matching bases. Germline loops: CDR1 SEHNR, CDR2 FQNEAQ (reference sequence). This CDR3 region has 13 residues. With 4 bases removed from V and 4 bases from J, the gap between germline ends came to 10 bases. The CDR3 DNA reads as TGTGCCAGCAGCTCCCTCGGGGGAGAGACCCAGTACTTC. This translates into CASSSLGGETQYF.

This clonotype occurred a few times. J is TRBJ2-5 and V is TRBV2; 8 bases are a match to TRBD2. Germline V CDR1 and CDR2: SNHLY, FYNNEI. The trim removed 6 bases at V and 2 bases at J, leaving 8 bases unmatched. The CDR3 consists of 15 residues. Here the CDR3 DNA reads TGTGCCAGCAGACTCCCGGGACTAGGGCAAGAGACCCAGTACTTC. It yields the protein CASRLPGLGQETQYF.

The chain recombines TRBV3-1 with TRBJ2-7; D is unclear. With 0 bases removed from V and 7 bases from J, the gap between germline ends came to 16 bases. Germline values: CDR1 LGHDT, CDR2 YNNKEL (reference sequence). CDR3 length equals 15 residues. As DNA, the CDR3 is TGTGCCAGCAGCCAAGAGTTCGGATTGGCTAGGGAGCAGTACTTC. Amino acid sequence: CASSQEFGLAREQYF.

In its sample, this clonotype was seen many times. CDR3 DNA: TGTGCCAGCAGCGCCACATCCCGGCAGCCCCAGCATTTT. This codes for CASSATSRQPQHF. The V gene is TRBV6-2 or TRBV6-3, the J gene TRBJ1-5; unclear D gene. The CDR3 sequence is 13 residues long. Germline V gene lookup returns CDR1 MNHEY and CDR2 SVGEGT. Trimming left V 6 bases short and J 7 bases short, with 13 bases between.